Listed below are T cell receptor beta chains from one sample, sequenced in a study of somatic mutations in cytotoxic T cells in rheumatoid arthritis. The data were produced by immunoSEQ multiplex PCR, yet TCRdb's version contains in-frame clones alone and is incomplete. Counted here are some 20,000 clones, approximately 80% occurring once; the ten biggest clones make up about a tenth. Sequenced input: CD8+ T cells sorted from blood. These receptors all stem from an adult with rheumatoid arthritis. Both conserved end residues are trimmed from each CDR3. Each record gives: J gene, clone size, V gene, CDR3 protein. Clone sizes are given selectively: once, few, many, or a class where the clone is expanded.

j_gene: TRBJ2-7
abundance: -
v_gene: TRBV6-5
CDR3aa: ASSYSGPGHYEQY

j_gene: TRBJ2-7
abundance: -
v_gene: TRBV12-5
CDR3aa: ASGLVNKGTYEQY

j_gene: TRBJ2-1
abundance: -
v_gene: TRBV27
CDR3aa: ASSLYGPGRGIRNEQF

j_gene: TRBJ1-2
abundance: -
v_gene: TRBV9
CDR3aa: ASSVESAGAGYT

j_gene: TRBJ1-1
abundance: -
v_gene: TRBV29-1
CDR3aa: SADGGRGTEAF

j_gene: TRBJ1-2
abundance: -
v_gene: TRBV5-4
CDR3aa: ASSLEARTNYGYT

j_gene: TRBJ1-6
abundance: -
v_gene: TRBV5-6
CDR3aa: ASSYRGPRPNSPLH

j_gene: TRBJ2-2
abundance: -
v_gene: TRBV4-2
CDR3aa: ASSQPDRVSSGELF

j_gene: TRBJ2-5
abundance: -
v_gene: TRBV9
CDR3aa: ASSVGGTAQETQY

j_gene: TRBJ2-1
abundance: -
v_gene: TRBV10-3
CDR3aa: AISSTSHDEQF

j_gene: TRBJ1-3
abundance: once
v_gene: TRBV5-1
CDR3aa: ASSLGSWGSGNTIY

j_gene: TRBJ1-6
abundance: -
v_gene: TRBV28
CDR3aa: ASSPTRSLH

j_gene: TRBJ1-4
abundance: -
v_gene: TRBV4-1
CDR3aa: ASSPIEDEKLF

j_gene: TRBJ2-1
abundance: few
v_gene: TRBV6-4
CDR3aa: ASSERASGGSDEQF

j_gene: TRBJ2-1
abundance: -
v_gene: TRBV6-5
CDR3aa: ASSAGTSWGNEQF

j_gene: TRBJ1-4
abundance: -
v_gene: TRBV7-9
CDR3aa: ASSPGTGLATNEKLF

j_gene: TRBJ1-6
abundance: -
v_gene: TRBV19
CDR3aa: ASQGGTYNSPLH

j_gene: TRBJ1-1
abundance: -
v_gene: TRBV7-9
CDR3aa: ASSPPGQGTEAF

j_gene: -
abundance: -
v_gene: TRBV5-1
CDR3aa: ASSPETSGYEQY

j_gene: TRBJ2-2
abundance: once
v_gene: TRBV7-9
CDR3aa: ASSLEGSGELF